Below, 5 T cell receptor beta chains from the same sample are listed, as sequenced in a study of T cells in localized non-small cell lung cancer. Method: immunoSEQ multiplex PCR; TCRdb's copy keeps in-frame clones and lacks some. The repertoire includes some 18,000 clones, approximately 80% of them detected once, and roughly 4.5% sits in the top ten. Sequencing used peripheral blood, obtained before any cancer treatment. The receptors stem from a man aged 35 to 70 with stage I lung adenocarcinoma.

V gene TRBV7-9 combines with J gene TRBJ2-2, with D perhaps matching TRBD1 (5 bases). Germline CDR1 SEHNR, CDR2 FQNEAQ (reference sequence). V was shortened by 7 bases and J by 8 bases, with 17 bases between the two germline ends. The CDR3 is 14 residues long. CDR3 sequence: CASTLSSGAGELFF. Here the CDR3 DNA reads TGTGCCAGCACCCTTTCGAGTGGGGCAGGGGAGCTGTTTTTT.

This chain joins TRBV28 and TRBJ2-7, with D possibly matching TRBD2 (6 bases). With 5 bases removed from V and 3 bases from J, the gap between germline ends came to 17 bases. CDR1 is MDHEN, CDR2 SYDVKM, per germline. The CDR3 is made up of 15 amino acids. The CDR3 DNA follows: TGTGCCAGCAGTACTCCCGGGGGACGGTTCTACGAGCAGTACTTC. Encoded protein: CASSTPGGRFYEQYF. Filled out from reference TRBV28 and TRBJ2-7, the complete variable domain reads DVKVTQSSRYLVKRTGEKVFLECVQDMDHENMFWYRQDPGLGLRLIYFSYDVKMKEKGDIPEGYSVSREKKERFSLILESASTNQTSMYLCASSTPGGRFYEQYFGPGTRLTVT.

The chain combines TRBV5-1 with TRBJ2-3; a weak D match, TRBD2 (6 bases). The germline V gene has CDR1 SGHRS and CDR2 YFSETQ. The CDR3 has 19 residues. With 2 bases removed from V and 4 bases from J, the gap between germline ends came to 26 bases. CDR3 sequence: CASSFPFPSSVRGADTQYF. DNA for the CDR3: TGCGCCAGCAGCTTCCCGTTCCCCTCTAGCGTCCGCGGAGCAGATACGCAGTATTTT.

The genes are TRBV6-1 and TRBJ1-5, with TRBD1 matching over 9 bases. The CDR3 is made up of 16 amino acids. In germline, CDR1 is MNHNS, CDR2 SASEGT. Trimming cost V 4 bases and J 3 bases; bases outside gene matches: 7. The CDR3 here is CASSAYRGQVNQPQHF. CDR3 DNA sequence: TGTGCCAGCAGTGCCTACAGGGGGCAGGTCAATCAGCCCCAGCATTTT.

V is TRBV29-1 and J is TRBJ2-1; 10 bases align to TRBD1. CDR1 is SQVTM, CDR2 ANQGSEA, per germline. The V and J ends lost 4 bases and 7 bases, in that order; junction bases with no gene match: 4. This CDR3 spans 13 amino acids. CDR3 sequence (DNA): TGCAGCGTTGGACAGGGGGCGGGGAATGAGCAGTTCTTC. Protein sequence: CSVGQGAGNEQFF.